A selection of T cell receptor beta chains follows, all from one sample in a study of blood T cell repertoires in COVID-19. TCRdb's copy holds only in-frame clones and misses some; the assay was immunoSEQ multiplex PCR. The sample contains over 120,000 clones, more than 75% of which appear only once. Sequencing was done on a sample of peripheral blood. The receptors were gathered from a human donor in a cohort sampled during active COVID-19. Both conserved end residues are part of each CDR3. D genes are given only for firm matches. Expanded clones are given a class, and other clones once, few, many or no size at all.

CDR3 DNA,CDR3 protein,D gene,clone size,J gene,V gene
TGTGCCAGCAGCCATAGGGAGGGTGAGCAGTTCTTC,CASSHREGEQFF,TRBD2,-,TRBJ2-1,TRBV9
TGTGCCAGCAGTGAAGGGGCAGGGAACTTCCATTCACCCCTCCACTTT,CASSEGAGNFHSPLHF,-,-,TRBJ1-6,TRBV6-1
TGTGCCACCGGCGGGGTAGAACCCGGCGGTACGCAGTATTTT,CATGGVEPGGTQYF,-,-,TRBJ2-3,TRBV27
TGCACCAGCAGCCAAGTTCGTCGGGATCTTACTGAAGCTTTCTTT,CTSSQVRRDLTEAFF,-,-,TRBJ1-1,TRBV1
TGTGCCAGCAGCTTAGTCCGGGGGGGGCCGTACAATGAGCAGTTCTTC,CASSLVRGGPYNEQFF,TRBD2,-,TRBJ2-1,TRBV11-2
TGTGCCAGCAGCCAACCCCCCGGGACAGGGGATGAAAAACTGTTTTTT,CASSQPPGTGDEKLFF,TRBD1,-,TRBJ1-4,TRBV3-1/TRBV3-2
TGTGCCTGGAGTAGGGGGCACTCTGGAAACACCATATATTTT,CAWSRGHSGNTIYF,TRBD1,-,TRBJ1-3,TRBV30
TGTGCCAGCAGCGTAGCATCACAGGGAGGGAGCAATCAGCCCCAGCATTTT,CASSVASQGGSNQPQHF,-,-,TRBJ1-5,TRBV9
TGTGCCAGCAGCGACAAGCGGGGGGAGGTTGGGACCCAGTACTTC,CASSDKRGEVGTQYF,TRBD2,-,TRBJ2-5,TRBV6-6
TGTGCCAGCAGCGGCCCGGGACAGGGGGCGGCTGAAGCTTTCTTT,CASSGPGQGAAEAFF,TRBD1,-,TRBJ1-1,TRBV9
TGTGCCAGCAGCTTTTCCGGGGACACCGGGGAGCTGTTTTTT,CASSFSGDTGELFF,-,-,TRBJ2-2,TRBV7-3
TGTGCCAGCAGCTTACTCTCCACGACAGGGCGCAATGAGCAGTTCTTC,CASSLLSTTGRNEQFF,TRBD1,-,TRBJ2-1,TRBV7-2
TGTGCCAGCAGTCGCGGACAGGGAGTGGCCAAAAACATTCAGTACTTC,CASSRGQGVAKNIQYF,TRBD1,-,TRBJ2-4,TRBV28
TGCGCCAGCAGCTTGACGACAGGGGGCGGGAACACTGAAGCTTTCTTT,CASSLTTGGGNTEAFF,TRBD1,-,TRBJ1-1,TRBV5-1
TGTGCCAGCAGCTCCGGGACTAGCGGGAGGGCGAGCTCCTACAATGAGCAGTTCTTC,CASSSGTSGRASSYNEQFF,TRBD2,-,TRBJ2-1,TRBV5-5
TGTGCCAGCAGCACCGGGACTAGCGGGGTCTATGAGCAGTTCTTC,CASSTGTSGVYEQFF,TRBD2,-,TRBJ2-1,TRBV3-1/TRBV3-2
TGTGCCTGGAATGGGGCTCAGGGAATCGGAAACACCATATATTTT,CAWNGAQGIGNTIYF,-,-,TRBJ1-3,TRBV30
TGCGCCACCTCCGGGGGGAGCATGGGGGAGACCCAGTACTTC,CATSGGSMGETQYF,TRBD2,-,TRBJ2-5,TRBV5-1
-,CASSVGPGDENEQFF,-,-,TRBJ2-1,TRBV7-2
TGCGCCAGCAGCTTGGCCCCGGGACAGTCCTACGAGCAGTACTTC,CASSLAPGQSYEQYF,TRBD1,-,TRBJ2-7,TRBV5-1
TGTGCCAGCTCACCACCGGGACACGGAAACACCATATATTTT,CASSPPGHGNTIYF,-,-,TRBJ1-3,TRBV18
TGTGCCAGCAGCCCCTCGACAGGGCTTAAAGAGACCCAGTACTTC,CASSPSTGLKETQYF,TRBD1,-,TRBJ2-5,TRBV9
TGTGCCTGGACCCAAGGACTAGCCACCAATGAGCAGTTCTTC,CAWTQGLATNEQFF,TRBD2,-,TRBJ2-1,TRBV30
TGCGCCAGCAGAACCGGGACAGGGAACGGAAACACCATATATTTT,CASRTGTGNGNTIYF,TRBD1,-,TRBJ1-3,TRBV5-1
TGTGCCAGCTCACCACAGGGGTTGGTCAATGAGCAGTTCTTC,CASSPQGLVNEQFF,-,-,TRBJ2-1,TRBV18
TGTGCCAGCAGCCCTACTCCAGGGGGCTCTGGAAACACCATATATTTT,CASSPTPGGSGNTIYF,TRBD1,few,TRBJ1-3,TRBV7-8
TGTGCCAGCAGCGTCTACAGTAACTATGGCTACACCTTC,CASSVYSNYGYTF,-,-,TRBJ1-2,TRBV5-6
TGTGCCAGCTCACCACGTCAGGCTAGCGGGCGGGAGACCCAGTACTTC,CASSPRQASGRETQYF,TRBD2,-,TRBJ2-5,TRBV18